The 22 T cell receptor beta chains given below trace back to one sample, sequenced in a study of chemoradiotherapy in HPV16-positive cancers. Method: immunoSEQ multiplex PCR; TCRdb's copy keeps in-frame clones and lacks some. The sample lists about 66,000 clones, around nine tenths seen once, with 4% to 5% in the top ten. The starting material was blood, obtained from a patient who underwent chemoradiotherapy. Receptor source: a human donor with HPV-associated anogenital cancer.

The CDR3, as DNA: TGTGCCAGCAGATTAGCGGGAGGGCCGGATACGCAGTATTTT. This sequence encodes CASRLAGGPDTQYF. This chain links TRBV6-5 with TRBJ2-3, with TRBD2 identical over 11 bases. The CDR3 loop spans 14 amino acids. Germline CDR1 reads MNHEY; CDR2 reads SVGAGI. V gave up 6 bases and J gave up 6 bases; unmatched junction bases: 5.

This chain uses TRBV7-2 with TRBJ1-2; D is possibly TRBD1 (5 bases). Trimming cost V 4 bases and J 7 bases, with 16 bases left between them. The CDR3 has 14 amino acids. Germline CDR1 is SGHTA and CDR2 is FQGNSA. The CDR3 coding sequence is TGTGCCAGCAGCTCAATATCCGGGGCTGGTGGCTACACCTTC. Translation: CASSSISGAGGYTF.

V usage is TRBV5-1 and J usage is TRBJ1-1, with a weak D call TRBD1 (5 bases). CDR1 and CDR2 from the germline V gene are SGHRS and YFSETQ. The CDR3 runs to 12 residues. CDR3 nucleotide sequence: TGCGCTACCCGGGACGGTAACACTGAAGCTTTCTTT. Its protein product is CATRDGNTEAFF.

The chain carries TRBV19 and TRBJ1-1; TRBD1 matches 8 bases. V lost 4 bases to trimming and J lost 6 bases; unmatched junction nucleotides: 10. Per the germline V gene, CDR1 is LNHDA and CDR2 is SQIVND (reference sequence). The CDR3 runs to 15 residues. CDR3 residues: CASSKSDRGLAEAFF. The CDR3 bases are TGTGCCAGTAGTAAGTCAGACAGGGGACTCGCTGAAGCTTTCTTT.

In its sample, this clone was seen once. The CDR3 region has the DNA TGTGCCAGCACCTCTCGGGACCCGGCCCCGACTGAAGCTTTCTTT. This sequence encodes CASTSRDPAPTEAFF. J is TRBJ1-1 and V is TRBV19; D is possibly TRBD1 (5 bases). V lost 9 bases and J 5 bases, leaving 22 bases between the germline ends. The V gene's germline CDR1 is LNHDA and CDR2 SQIVND (reference sequence). This CDR3 is 15 amino acids long.

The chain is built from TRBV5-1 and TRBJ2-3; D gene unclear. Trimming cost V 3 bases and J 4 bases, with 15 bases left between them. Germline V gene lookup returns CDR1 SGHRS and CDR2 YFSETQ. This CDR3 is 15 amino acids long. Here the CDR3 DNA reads TGCGCCAGCAGCTCGGAAAAATACGGGTCAGATACGCAGTATTTT. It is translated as CASSSEKYGSDTQYF.

For the CDR3, the DNA is TGTGCCAGCAGACATAGGGACAGGGGCTATGGCTACACCTTC. This encodes CASRHRDRGYGYTF. This chain joins TRBV5-4 and TRBJ1-2; 10 bases map to TRBD1. CDR3 length equals 14 residues. The ends lost 5 bases at V and 4 bases at J; junction bases unmatched: 5. Germline loops: CDR1 SGHNT, CDR2 YYREEE (reference sequence).

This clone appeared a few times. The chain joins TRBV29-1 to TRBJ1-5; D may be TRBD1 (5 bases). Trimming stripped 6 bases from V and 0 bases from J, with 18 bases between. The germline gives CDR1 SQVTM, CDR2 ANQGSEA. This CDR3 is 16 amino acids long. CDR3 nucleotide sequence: TGCAGCGTGCTACTCCAGGGCGGGGATAGCAATCAGCCCCAGCATTTT. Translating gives CSVLLQGGDSNQPQHF.

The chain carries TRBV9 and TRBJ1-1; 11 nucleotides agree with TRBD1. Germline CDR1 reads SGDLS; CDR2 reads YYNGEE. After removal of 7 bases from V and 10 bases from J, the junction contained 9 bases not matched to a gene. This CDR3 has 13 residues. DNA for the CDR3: TGTGCCAGCTCGCCGGGACAGGGGGTCGGAGCTTTCTTT. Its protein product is CASSPGQGVGAFF.

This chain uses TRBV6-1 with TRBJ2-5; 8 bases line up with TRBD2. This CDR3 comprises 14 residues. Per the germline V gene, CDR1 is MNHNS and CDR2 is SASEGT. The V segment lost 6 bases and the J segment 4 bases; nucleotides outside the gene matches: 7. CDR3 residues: CASRQSGGGETQYF. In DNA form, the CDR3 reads TGTGCCAGCAGGCAAAGCGGGGGAGGAGAGACCCAGTACTTC.

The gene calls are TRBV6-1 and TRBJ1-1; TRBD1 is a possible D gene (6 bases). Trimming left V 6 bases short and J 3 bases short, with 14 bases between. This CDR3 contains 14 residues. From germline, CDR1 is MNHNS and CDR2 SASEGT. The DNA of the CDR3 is TGTGCCAGCAGCTACAGGGAGGGGGACACTGAAGCTTTCTTT. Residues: CASSYREGDTEAFF.

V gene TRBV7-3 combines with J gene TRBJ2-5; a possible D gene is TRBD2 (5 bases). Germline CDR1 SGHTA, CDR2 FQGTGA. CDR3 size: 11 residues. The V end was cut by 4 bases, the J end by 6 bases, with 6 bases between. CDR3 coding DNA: TGTGCCAGCAGCTCGGGGAAGACCCAGTACTTC. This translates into CASSSGKTQYF.

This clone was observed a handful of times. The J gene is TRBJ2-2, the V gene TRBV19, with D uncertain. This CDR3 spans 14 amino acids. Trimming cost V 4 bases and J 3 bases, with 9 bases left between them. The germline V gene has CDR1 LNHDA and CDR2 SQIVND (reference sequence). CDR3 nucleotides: TGTGCCAGTAGTACAATGAAAGACACCGGGGAGCTGTTTTTT. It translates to CASSTMKDTGELFF.

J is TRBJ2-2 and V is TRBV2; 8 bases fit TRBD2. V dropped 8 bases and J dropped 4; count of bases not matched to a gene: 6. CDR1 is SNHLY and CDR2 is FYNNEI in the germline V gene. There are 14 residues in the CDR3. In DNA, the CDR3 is TGTGCCAGCGGGGGGACTAGAAGCACCGGGGAGCTGTTTTTT. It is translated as CASGGTRSTGELFF.

The CDR3 reads CATSSSDRGDRETQYF. DNA for the CDR3: TGTGCCACCAGCAGCTCGGACAGGGGTGACCGGGAGACCCAGTACTTC. The chain is built from TRBV15 and TRBJ2-5; 9 bases are shared with TRBD1. The germline gives CDR1 LNHNV, CDR2 YYDKDF (reference sequence). The CDR3 runs 16 residues. Trimming at V came to 3 bases and at J to 5 bases, leaving 10 bases not matched to a gene.

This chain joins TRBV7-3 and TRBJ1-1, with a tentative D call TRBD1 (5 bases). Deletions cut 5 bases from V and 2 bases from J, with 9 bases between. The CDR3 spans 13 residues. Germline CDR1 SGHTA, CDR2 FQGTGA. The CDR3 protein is CASSLTVNTEAFF. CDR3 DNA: TGTGCCAGCAGCCTGACAGTCAACACTGAAGCTTTCTTT.

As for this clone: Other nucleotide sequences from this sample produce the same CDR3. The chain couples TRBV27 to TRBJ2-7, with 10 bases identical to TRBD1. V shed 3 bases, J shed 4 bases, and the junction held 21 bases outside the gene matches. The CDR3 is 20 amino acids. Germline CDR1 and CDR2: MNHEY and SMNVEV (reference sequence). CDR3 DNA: TGTGCCAGCAGTTTTGCGGGACAGGGGCCGGAGAGACTCCTAGGATACGAGCAGTACTTC. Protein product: CASSFAGQGPERLLGYEQYF.

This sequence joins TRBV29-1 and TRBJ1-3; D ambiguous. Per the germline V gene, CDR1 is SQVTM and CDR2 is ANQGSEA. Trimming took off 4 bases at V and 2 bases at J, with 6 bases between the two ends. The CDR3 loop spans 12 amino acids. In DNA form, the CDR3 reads TGCAGCGTTGGGGGTGCTGGAAACACCATATATTTT. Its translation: CSVGGAGNTIYF. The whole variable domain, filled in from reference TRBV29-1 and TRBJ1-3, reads SAVISQKPSRDICQRGTSLTIQCQVDSQVTMMFWYRQQPGQSLTLIATANQGSEATYESGFVIDKFPISRPNLTFSTLTVSNMSPEDSSIYLCSVGGAGNTIYFGEGSWLTVV.

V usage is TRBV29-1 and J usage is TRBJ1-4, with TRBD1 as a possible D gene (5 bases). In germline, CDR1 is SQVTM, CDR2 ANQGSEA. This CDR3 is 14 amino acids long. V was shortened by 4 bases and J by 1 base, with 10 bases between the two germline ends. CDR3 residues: CSVARRGTNEKLFF. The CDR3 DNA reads TGCAGCGTTGCAAGGAGGGGAACTAATGAAAAACTGTTTTTT.

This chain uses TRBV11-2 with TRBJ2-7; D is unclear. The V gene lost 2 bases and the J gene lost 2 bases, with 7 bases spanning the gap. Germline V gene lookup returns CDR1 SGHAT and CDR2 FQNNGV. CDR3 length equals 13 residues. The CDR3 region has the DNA TGTGCCAGCAGCTTACCGGGTACCTACGAGCAGTACTTC. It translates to CASSLPGTYEQYF.

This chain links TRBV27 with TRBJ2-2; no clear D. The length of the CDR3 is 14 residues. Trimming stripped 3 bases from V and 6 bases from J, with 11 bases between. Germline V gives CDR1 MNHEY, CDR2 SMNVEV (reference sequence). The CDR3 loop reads CASSLTASPGELFF. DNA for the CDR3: TGTGCCAGCAGTTTGACGGCCTCGCCCGGGGAGCTGTTTTTT.

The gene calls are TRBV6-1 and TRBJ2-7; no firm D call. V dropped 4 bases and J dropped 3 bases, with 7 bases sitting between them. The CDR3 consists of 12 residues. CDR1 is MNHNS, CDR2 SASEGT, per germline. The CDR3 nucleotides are TGTGCCAGCAGTGCAGGCCGCTACGAGCAGTACTTC. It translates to CASSAGRYEQYF.